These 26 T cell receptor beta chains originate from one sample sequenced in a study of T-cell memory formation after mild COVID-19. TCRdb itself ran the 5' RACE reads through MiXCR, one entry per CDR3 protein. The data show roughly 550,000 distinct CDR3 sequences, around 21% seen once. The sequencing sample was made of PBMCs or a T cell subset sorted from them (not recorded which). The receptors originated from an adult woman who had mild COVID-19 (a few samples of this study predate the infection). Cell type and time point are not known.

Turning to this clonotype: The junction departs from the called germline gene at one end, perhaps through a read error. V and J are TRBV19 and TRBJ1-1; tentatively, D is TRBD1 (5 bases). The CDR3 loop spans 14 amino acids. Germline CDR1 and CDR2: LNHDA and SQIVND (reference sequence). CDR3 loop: CASRPGRMNTEALF. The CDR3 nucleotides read TGTGCCAGTAGGCCGGGACGTATGAACACTGAAGCTTTATTT.

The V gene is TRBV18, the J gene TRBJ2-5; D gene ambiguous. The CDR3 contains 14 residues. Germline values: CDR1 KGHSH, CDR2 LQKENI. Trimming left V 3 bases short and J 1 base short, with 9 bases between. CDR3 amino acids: CASSPVQIQETQYF. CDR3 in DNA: TGTGCCAGCTCACCGGTACAGATCCAAGAGACCCAGTACTTC.

The CDR3 reads CASSQDRGQALFFGYTF. CDR3 bases: TGCGCCAGCAGCCAAGACAGGGGGCAGGCATTATTTTTCGGCTACACCTTC. The rearrangement uses TRBV4-3 and TRBJ1-2; TRBD1 matches at 8 bases. Looked up from germline, CDR1 is LGHNA and CDR2 is YSLEER. CDR3 length: 17 amino acids. The junction had 14 bases not matched to a gene; V was cut back by 0 bases and J by 8 bases.

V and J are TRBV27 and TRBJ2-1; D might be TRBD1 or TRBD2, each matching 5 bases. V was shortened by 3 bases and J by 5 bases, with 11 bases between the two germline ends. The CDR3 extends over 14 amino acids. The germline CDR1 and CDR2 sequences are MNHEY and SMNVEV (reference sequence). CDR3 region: CASSFPGTHNEQFF. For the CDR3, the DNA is TGTGCCAGCAGTTTCCCCGGGACGCACAATGAGCAGTTCTTC.

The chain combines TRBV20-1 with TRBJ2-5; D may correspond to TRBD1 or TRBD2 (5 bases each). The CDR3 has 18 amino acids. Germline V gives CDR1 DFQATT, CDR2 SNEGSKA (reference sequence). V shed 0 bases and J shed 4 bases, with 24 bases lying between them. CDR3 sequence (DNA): TGCAGTGCTAGAGATTACCTAGTCCCCGACCGGGGCGGAGAGACCCAGTACTTC. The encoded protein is CSARDYLVPDRGGETQYF.

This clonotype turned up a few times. This CDR3 reads CASSLLSGGGLQETQYF. The CDR3 DNA sequence: TGCGCCAGCAGCTTGCTGTCTGGGGGGGGCCTACAAGAGACCCAGTACTTC. The chain links TRBV5-1 to TRBJ2-5; D is possibly TRBD2 (7 bases). CDR1 and CDR2 (germline): SGHRS, YFSETQ. This CDR3 is built from 17 residues. The V and J ends lost 1 base and 2 bases respectively, with 18 bases between them.

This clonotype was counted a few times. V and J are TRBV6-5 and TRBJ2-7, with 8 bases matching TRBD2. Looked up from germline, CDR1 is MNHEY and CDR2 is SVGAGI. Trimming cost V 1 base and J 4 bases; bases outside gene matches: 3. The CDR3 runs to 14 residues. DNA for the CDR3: TGTGCCAGCAGTTACTACGGGGGGGGATACGAGCAGTACTTC. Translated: CASSYYGGGYEQYF.

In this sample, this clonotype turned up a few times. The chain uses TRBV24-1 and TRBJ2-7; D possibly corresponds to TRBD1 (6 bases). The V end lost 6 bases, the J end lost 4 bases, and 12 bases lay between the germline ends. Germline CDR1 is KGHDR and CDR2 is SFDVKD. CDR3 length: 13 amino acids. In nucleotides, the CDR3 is TGTGCCACCAGTAAGGGGGTCGAGTACGAGCAGTACTTC. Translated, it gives CATSKGVEYEQYF.

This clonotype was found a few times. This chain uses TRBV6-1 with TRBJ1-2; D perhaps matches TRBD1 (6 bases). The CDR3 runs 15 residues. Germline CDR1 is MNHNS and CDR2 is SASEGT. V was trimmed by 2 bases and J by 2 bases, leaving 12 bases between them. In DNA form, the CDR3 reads TGTGCCAGCAGTGAATTTCCAGGGGCAAACTATGGCTACACCTTC. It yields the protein CASSEFPGANYGYTF.

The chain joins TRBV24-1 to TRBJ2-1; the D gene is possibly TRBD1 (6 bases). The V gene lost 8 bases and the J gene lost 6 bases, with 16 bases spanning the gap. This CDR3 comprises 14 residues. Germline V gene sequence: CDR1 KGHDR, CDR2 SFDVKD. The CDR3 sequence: CATNNRELGNEQFF. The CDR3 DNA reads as TGTGCCACCAATAACAGGGAACTGGGCAATGAGCAGTTCTTC.

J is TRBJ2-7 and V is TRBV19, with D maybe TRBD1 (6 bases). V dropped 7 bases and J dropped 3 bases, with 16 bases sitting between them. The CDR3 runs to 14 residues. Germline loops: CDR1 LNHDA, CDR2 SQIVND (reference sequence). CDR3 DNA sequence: TGTGCCAGTAATCCAAAACTAGGGGGCTACGAGCAGTACTTC. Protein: CASNPKLGGYEQYF.

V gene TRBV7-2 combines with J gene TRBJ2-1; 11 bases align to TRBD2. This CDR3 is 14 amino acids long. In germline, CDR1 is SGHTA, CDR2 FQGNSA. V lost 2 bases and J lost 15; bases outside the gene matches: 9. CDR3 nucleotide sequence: TGTGCCAGCAGCTTATTACTAGCGGGGGCCCCGGGGTTCTTC. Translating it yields CASSLLLAGAPGFF. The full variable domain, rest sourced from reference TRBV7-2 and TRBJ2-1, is GAGVSQSPSNKVTEKGKDVELRCDPISGHTALYWYRQSLGQGLEFLIYFQGNSAPDKSGLPSDRFSAERTGGSVSTLTIQRTQQEDSAVYLCASSLLLAGAPGFFGPGTRLTVL.

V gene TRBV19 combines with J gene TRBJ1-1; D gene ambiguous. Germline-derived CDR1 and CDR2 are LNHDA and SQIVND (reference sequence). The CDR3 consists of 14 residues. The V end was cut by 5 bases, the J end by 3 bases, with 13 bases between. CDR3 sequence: CASSGYSEYTEAFF. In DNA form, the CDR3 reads TGTGCCAGTAGTGGATACAGTGAGTACACTGAAGCTTTCTTT.

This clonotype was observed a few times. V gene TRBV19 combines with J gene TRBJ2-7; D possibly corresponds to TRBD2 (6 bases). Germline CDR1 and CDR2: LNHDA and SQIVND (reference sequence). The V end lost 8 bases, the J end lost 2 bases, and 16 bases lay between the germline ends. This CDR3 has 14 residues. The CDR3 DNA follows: TGTGCCAGTCGCGCGGGACCGCGGCCCTACGAGCAGTACTTC. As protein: CASRAGPRPYEQYF.

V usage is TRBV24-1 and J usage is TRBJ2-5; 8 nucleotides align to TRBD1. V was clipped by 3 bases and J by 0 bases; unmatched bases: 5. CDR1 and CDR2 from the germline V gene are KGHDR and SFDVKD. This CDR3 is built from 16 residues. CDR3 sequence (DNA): TGTGCCACCAGTGATATTGGGACAGGACACCAAGAGACCCAGTACTTC. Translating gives CATSDIGTGHQETQYF.

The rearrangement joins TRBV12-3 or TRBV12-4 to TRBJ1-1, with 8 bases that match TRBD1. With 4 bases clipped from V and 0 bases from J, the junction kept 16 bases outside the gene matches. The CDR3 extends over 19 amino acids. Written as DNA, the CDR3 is TGTGCCAGCAGTTCATCCCGGAACAGGGGGAGATCCATGAACACTGAAGCTTTCTTT. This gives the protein CASSSSRNRGRSMNTEAFF.

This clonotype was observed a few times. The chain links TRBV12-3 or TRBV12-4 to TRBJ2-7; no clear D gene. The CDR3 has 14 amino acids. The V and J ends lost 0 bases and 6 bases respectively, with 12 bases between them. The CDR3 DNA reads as TGTGCCAGCAGTTTAGCGTTAAAGGGTTTCGAGCAGTACTTC. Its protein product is CASSLALKGFEQYF.

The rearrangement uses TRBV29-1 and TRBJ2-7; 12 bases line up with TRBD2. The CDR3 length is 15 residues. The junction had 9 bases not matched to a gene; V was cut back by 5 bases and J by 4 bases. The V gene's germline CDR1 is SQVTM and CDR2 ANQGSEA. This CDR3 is CSVPGLAGLPYEQYF. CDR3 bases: TGCAGCGTTCCCGGACTAGCGGGACTCCCTTACGAGCAGTACTTC.

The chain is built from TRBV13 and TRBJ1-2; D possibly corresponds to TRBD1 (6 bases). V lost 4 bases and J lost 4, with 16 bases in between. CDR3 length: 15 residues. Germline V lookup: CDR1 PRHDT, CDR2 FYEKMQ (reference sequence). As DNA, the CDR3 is TGTGCCAGCAGCTCCCGCCGGGAGGGGGGCTATGGCTACACCTTC. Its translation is CASSSRREGGYGYTF.

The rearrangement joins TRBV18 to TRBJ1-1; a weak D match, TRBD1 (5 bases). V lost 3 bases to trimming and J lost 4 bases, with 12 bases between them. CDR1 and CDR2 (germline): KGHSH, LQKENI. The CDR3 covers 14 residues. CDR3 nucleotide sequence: TGTGCCAGCTCACCTGGGGCAGTAAGCACTGAAGCTTTCTTT. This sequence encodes CASSPGAVSTEAFF.

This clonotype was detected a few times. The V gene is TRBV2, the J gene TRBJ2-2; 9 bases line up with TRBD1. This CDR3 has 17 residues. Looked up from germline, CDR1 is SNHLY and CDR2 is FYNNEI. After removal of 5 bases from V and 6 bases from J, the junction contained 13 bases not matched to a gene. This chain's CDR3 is CASSPTSGTGTSGELFF. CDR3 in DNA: TGTGCCAGCAGTCCAACCTCCGGGACAGGGACCTCCGGGGAGCTGTTTTTT.

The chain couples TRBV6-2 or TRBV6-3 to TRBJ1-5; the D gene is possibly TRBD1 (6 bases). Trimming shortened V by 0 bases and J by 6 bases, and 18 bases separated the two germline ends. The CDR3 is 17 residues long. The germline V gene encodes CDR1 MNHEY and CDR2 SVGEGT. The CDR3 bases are TGTGCCAGCAGTTACTCCGGGACAAGAGTTTCTTCTCAGCCCCAGCATTTT. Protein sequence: CASSYSGTRVSSQPQHF.

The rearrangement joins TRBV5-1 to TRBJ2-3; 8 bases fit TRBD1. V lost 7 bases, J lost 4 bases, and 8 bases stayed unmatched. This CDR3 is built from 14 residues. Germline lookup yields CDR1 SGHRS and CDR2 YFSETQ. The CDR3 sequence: CASRTGRVSDTQYF. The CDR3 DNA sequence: TGCGCCAGCCGGACAGGGCGGGTTTCAGATACGCAGTATTTT.

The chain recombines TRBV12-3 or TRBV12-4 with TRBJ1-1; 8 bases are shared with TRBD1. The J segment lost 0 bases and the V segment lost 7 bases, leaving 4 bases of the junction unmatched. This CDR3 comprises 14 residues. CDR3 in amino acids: CASTPGQVNTEAFF. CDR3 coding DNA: TGTGCCAGCACCCCGGGACAGGTGAACACTGAAGCTTTCTTT.

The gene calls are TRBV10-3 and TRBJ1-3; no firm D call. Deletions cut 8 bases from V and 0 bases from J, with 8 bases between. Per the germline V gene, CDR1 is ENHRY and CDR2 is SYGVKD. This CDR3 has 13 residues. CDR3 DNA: TGTGCCATCGGGGAGTCCTCTGGAAACACCATATATTTT. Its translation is CAIGESSGNTIYF.

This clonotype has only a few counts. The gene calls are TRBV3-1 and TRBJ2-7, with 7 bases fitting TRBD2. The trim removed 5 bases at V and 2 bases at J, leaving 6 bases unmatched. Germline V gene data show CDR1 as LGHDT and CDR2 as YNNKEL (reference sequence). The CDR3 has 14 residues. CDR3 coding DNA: TGTGCCAGCAGCTTAGGGACTACTACCTACGAGCAGTACTTC. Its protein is CASSLGTTTYEQYF.